This T cell receptor beta chain was captured by sequencing in a study of T-cell reconstitution after alpha-beta-depleted transplantation in children. The study, taken as a whole, reports: T cells produced anew were the main source of T-cell counts and diversity one year after transplant. There were reportedly several hundred expanded graft clones from which alpha-beta T cells came about two months after transplant.

Note on this clonotype: Its antigen is undetermined.

The CDR3 length is 19 residues. Trimming cost V 4 bases and J 2 bases; bases outside gene matches: 11. Germline V gene data show CDR1 as SGHRS and CDR2 as YFSETQ. During its preparation, the TCRbeta library received unique molecular identifiers. TCRdb re-analysed the PCR reads in MiXCR, keeping a single row per CDR3 protein. The sample carries about 1,000,000 distinct CDR3 sequences, roughly 29% recorded once. The source of this sequence is a boy under two years old who had a stem cell transplant for SCID, so the T cells may come from the graft donor. J is TRBJ2-1 and V is TRBV5-1, with 14 bases identical to TRBD2. Sequencing was performed on PBMCs, mostly from graft donor cells, taken 360 days after TCRalphabeta/CD19-depleted stem cell transplant. The CDR3 here is CASSQYPGLAGDTYNEQFF. CDR3 DNA: TGCGCCAGCAGCCAATACCCGGGACTAGCGGGGGACACCTACAATGAGCAGTTCTTC.